This T cell receptor (beta chain) comes out of a study of preoperative IRX-2 immunotherapy in early breast cancer. Stated treatment: preoperative locoregional IRX-2 cytokine immunotherapy. TCRdb keeps only in-frame clones here, not all; method: immunoSEQ multiplex PCR. The sample records about 98,000 clones, about nine tenths being singletons. Looked up from germline, CDR1 is SGDLS and CDR2 is YYNGEE. The CDR3 length is 15 residues. The germline V and J ends were trimmed by 3 bases and 0 bases, with 10 bases remaining between them. The material sequenced was tumor tissue, taken after IRX-2 immunotherapy. The V and J genes are TRBV9 and TRBJ1-3; no reliable D call. This clonotype was obtained from a human donor with breast cancer. DNA of the CDR3: TGTGCCAGCAGCGCGGTGGATAGCTCTGGAAACACCATATATTTT. It encodes CASSAVDSSGNTIYF.